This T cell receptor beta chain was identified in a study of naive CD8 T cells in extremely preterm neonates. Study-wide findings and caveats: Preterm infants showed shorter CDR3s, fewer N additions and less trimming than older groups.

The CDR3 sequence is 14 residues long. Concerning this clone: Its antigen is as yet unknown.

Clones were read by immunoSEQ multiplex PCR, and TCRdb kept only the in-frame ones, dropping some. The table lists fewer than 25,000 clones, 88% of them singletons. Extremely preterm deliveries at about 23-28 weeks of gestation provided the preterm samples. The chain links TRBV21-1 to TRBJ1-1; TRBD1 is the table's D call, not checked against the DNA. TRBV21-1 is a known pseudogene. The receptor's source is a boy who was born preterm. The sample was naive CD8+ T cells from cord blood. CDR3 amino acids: CASSEGIGQGEAFF. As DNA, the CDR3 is TGTGCCAGCAGCGAGGGGATCGGACAGGGTGAAGCTTTCTTT.